Listed below are T cell receptor beta chains from one sample, sequenced in a study of blood T cell repertoires in COVID-19. Profiled with immunoSEQ multiplex PCR; TCRdb holds only in-frame clones, not every one. Of about 91,000 clones detected, 88% appear once; the ten largest clones hold less than 6%. Sequencing was performed on peripheral blood. The receptors stem from a woman aged 80 or over with active COVID-19. CDR3s include the opening cysteine and the closing phenylalanine or tryptophan. A D gene is named only where the DNA matches it firmly. Size is omitted from some rows. Given values are once, few, many or a class for expanded clones.

D: TRBD1; size: NA; J: TRBJ1-1; V: TRBV5-6; DNA: TGTGCCAGCAGCCACCGGGACAGGGAAGCTTTCTTT; CDR3: CASSHRDREAFF
D: NA; size: NA; J: TRBJ1-5; V: TRBV3-1/TRBV3-2; DNA: TGTGCCAGCAGCCATCTGGGGGGGCCCCAGCATTTT; CDR3: CASSHLGGPQHF
D: NA; size: NA; J: TRBJ1-6; V: TRBV7-3; DNA: TGTGCCAGCAGCTTGGGGCAGGGTTATTCACCCCTCCACTTT; CDR3: CASSLGQGYSPLHF
D: NA; size: NA; J: TRBJ1-2; V: TRBV18; DNA: TGTGCCAGCTCACCGGGGACTCAGGATCACTATGACTACACCTTC; CDR3: CASSPGTQDHYDYTF
D: TRBD2; size: NA; J: TRBJ2-7; V: TRBV15; DNA: TGTGCCACCAGCCACGGGACTAGCGGACCCTACGAGCAGTACTTC; CDR3: CATSHGTSGPYEQYF
D: TRBD1; size: NA; J: TRBJ2-7; V: TRBV29-1; DNA: TGCAGCGTAGCTATTAACAGGGGTCCCTACGAGCAGTACTTC; CDR3: CSVAINRGPYEQYF
D: NA; size: NA; J: TRBJ1-1; V: TRBV11-3; DNA: TGTGCCAGCAGTTATACACAGTACACTGAAGCTTTCTTT; CDR3: CASSYTQYTEAFF
D: NA; size: NA; J: TRBJ2-6; V: TRBV7-9; DNA: TGTGCCAGCAGCCCAGTCCGGGGAGAGTTCAGCTCTGGGGCCAACGTCCTGACTTTC; CDR3: CASSPVRGEFSSGANVLTF
D: TRBD1; size: NA; J: TRBJ2-3; V: TRBV7-9; DNA: TGTGCCAGCAGGCCGGGACAGGGCACAGATACGCAGTATTTT; CDR3: CASRPGQGTDTQYF
D: NA; size: NA; J: TRBJ2-6; V: TRBV19; DNA: TGTGCCAGTAGTATGGACGGGGGACTGGGCGTCCTGACTTTC; CDR3: CASSMDGGLGVLTF
D: NA; size: few; J: TRBJ2-1; V: TRBV19; DNA: TGTGCCAGTAGTATACCCACTCGGTTCGATGAGCAGTTCTTC; CDR3: CASSIPTRFDEQFF
D: NA; size: NA; J: TRBJ2-7; V: TRBV6-5; DNA: TGTGCCAGCAGTTCCGATCGGAGGGGTCTGTACGAGCAGTACTTC; CDR3: CASSSDRRGLYEQYF